This TCR beta chain was found in a study of blood T cell repertoires in COVID-19. The overall study: Spain, Italy and the United States supplied samples that represented acute and convalescent COVID-19. The cDNA or gDNA used as material had been derived from T cells, B-cell-depleted T cells, or PBMCs.

Methods used by the authors: Quantification of nucleated cells was approximated via reference gene primer amplification. TCRdb's copy holds only in-frame clones and misses some; the assay was immunoSEQ multiplex PCR. That table gives V, J and clone size, and the DNA gave D and trimming. The sample has roughly 300,000 clones; approximately 85% are singletons. CDR3 length: 15 residues. The V call is TRBV21-1, the J call TRBJ1-4; TRBD1 is taken as the D call from the table, unchecked against the DNA. TRBV21-1 is a listed pseudogene. This sequence was found in a woman in her forties or fifties with acute or convalescent COVID-19. The sequenced material came from peripheral blood. The CDR3 DNA is TGTGCCAGCCGGACAGGGGAAGCAACTAATGAAAAACTGTTTTTT. It is translated as CASRTGEATNEKLFF.